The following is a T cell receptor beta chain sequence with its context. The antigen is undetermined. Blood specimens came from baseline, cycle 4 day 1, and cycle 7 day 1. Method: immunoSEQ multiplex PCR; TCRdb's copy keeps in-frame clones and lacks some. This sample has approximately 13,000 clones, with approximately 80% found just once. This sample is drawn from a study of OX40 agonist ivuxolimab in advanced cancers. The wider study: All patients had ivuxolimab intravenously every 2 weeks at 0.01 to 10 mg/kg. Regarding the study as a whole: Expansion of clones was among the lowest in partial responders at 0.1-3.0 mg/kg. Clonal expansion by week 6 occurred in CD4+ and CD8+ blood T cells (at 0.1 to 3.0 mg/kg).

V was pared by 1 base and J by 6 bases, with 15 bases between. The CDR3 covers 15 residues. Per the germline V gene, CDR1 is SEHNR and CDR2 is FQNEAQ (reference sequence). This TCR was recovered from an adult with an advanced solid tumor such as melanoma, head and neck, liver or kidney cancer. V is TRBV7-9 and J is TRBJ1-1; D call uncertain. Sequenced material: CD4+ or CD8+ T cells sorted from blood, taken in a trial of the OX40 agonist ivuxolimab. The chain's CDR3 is CASSLGSSAGPEAFF. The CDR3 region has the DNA TGTGCCAGCAGCTTAGGTTCTTCAGCTGGGCCTGAAGCTTTCTTT.